This TCR beta chain was captured by sequencing in a study of graft-versus-host responses after intestinal transplantation. Regarding this clone: Its antigen is undetermined.

Here immunoSEQ multiplex PCR was the method, and the copy in TCRdb shows in-frame clones only, minus some. The data contain approximately 110,000 clones, roughly 92% of them singletons. Findings and limits, study-wide: Across patients carrying graft-donor T cell macrochimerism, allografts held high graft-versus-host to host-versus-graft clonal ratios.

The CDR3 sequence is 15 residues long. The junction had 6 bases not matched to a gene; V was cut back by 2 bases and J by 4 bases. Looked up from germline, CDR1 is LGHNA and CDR2 is YNFKEQ. This TCR came from a human donor who was the organ donor for an intestinal transplant. The sequencing used unstimulated CD4+ T cells sorted from spleen or lymph node cells, collected before transplant. This sequence joins TRBV4-2 and TRBJ1-2; 8 nucleotides match TRBD1. DNA for the CDR3: TGTGCCAGCAGCCAAACGGACAGGGTGGTCTATGGCTACACCTTC. It translates to CASSQTDRVVYGYTF.